Listed below are T cell receptor beta chains from one sample, sequenced in a study of siplizumab effects on memory and regulatory T cells. Using immunoSEQ multiplex PCR, the repertoire was profiled, and TCRdb retains in-frame clones only, with some absent. In the table there are over 100,000 clones, 92% of which are singletons. Sequencing was done on a sample of Tregs sorted from blood. Receptor source: a human donor in good health. Both conserved end residues are part of each CDR3. The order of the fields is D gene, J gene, clone size, V gene, CDR3 protein, CDR3 DNA. The D gene is left open where the match is weak. The listing skips clone size in some rows; elsewhere it reads once, few, many or a size class.

D gene: -
J gene: TRBJ2-1
clone size: -
V gene: TRBV5-4
CDR3 protein: CASRLGTATGVYGQFF
CDR3 DNA: TGTGCCAGCAGACTTGGGACCGCGACCGGTGTTTACGGGCAGTTCTTC

D gene: -
J gene: TRBJ2-6
clone size: -
V gene: TRBV12-5
CDR3 protein: CASGLQVAAGANVLTF
CDR3 DNA: TGTGCTAGTGGTTTGCAAGTGGCAGCTGGGGCCAACGTCCTGACTTTC

D gene: -
J gene: TRBJ1-6
clone size: -
V gene: TRBV5-1
CDR3 protein: CASFDGGRESPLHF
CDR3 DNA: TGCGCCAGCTTTGACGGGGGAAGGGAATCACCCCTCCACTTT

D gene: -
J gene: TRBJ1-1
clone size: -
V gene: TRBV6-6
CDR3 protein: CASSMNTEAFF
CDR3 DNA: TGTGCCAGCAGTATGAACACTGAAGCTTTCTTT

D gene: -
J gene: TRBJ2-4
clone size: -
V gene: TRBV7-9
CDR3 protein: CASSLDKNIQYF
CDR3 DNA: TGTGCCAGCAGCTTAGACAAAAACATTCAGTACTTC

D gene: -
J gene: TRBJ2-3
clone size: -
V gene: TRBV27
CDR3 protein: CASSPGWATDTQYF
CDR3 DNA: TGTGCCAGCAGCCCCGGGTGGGCGACAGATACGCAGTATTTT

D gene: -
J gene: TRBJ2-4
clone size: -
V gene: TRBV6-1
CDR3 protein: CASSADRPGDSNIQYF
CDR3 DNA: TGTGCCAGCAGTGCGGACAGGCCGGGGGACTCGAACATTCAGTACTTC

D gene: -
J gene: TRBJ1-6
clone size: -
V gene: TRBV27
CDR3 protein: CASSRDGLGAYNSPLHF
CDR3 DNA: TGTGCCAGCAGCCGGGACGGCCTGGGGGCCTATAATTCACCCCTCCACTTT

D gene: -
J gene: TRBJ1-3
clone size: -
V gene: TRBV18
CDR3 protein: CASSPQGTGNTIYF
CDR3 DNA: TGTGCCAGCTCACCGCAGGGAACTGGAAACACCATATATTTT

D gene: -
J gene: TRBJ1-1
clone size: -
V gene: TRBV5-1
CDR3 protein: CASSLSRAYTEAFF
CDR3 DNA: TGCGCCAGCAGCTTGAGCAGGGCGTACACTGAAGCTTTCTTT

D gene: -
J gene: TRBJ2-5
clone size: -
V gene: TRBV7-9
CDR3 protein: CASSFRPGDQETQYF
CDR3 DNA: TGTGCCAGCAGCTTTAGACCAGGGGATCAGGAGACCCAGTACTTC

D gene: TRBD1
J gene: TRBJ2-7
clone size: -
V gene: TRBV2
CDR3 protein: CASSERSRGNVEQYF
CDR3 DNA: TGTGCCAGCAGTGAAAGGAGCAGGGGGAATGTGGAGCAGTACTTC

D gene: -
J gene: TRBJ2-1
clone size: -
V gene: TRBV11-3
CDR3 protein: CASSLLDEQFF
CDR3 DNA: TGTGCCAGCAGCTTATTGGATGAGCAGTTCTTC

D gene: -
J gene: TRBJ1-6
clone size: -
V gene: TRBV6-6
CDR3 protein: CASSYSGTLDSPLHF
CDR3 DNA: TGTGCCAGCAGTTACTCCGGGACCCTTGATTCACCCCTCCACTTT

D gene: -
J gene: TRBJ1-5
clone size: -
V gene: TRBV6-6
CDR3 protein: CASSYGYRDSNQPQHF
CDR3 DNA: TGTGCCAGCAGCTACGGGTACAGGGATAGCAATCAGCCCCAGCATTTT

D gene: -
J gene: TRBJ2-1
clone size: -
V gene: TRBV12-5
CDR3 protein: CASTKAGSSYNEQFF
CDR3 DNA: TGTGCTAGTACCAAGGCGGGTAGCTCCTACAATGAGCAGTTCTTC

D gene: -
J gene: TRBJ1-2
clone size: -
V gene: TRBV7-9
CDR3 protein: CASSPRQYYGYTF
CDR3 DNA: TGTGCCAGCAGCCCCCGACAGTACTATGGCTACACCTTC

D gene: TRBD2
J gene: TRBJ2-7
clone size: -
V gene: TRBV2
CDR3 protein: CASKGLAGPYEQYF
CDR3 DNA: TGTGCCAGCAAAGGACTAGCGGGCCCCTACGAGCAGTACTTC

D gene: -
J gene: TRBJ2-3
clone size: -
V gene: TRBV2
CDR3 protein: CASSKNLETTDTQYF
CDR3 DNA: TGTGCCAGCAGTAAGAATTTGGAGACCACAGATACGCAGTATTTT

D gene: -
J gene: TRBJ2-2
clone size: -
V gene: TRBV11-3
CDR3 protein: CASTGGQKVFF
CDR3 DNA: TGTGCCAGCACCGGGGGACAGAAGGTGTTTTTT

D gene: TRBD2
J gene: TRBJ2-7
clone size: few
V gene: TRBV4-2
CDR3 protein: CASSQRGGLGDEQYF
CDR3 DNA: TGTGCCAGCAGCCAAAGGGGAGGGTTGGGGGACGAGCAGTACTTC

D gene: TRBD1
J gene: TRBJ1-6
clone size: medium-sized
V gene: TRBV6-5
CDR3 protein: CACRDRVDSPLHF
CDR3 DNA: TGTGCCTGCCGGGACAGGGTCGATTCACCCCTCCACTTT

D gene: TRBD2
J gene: TRBJ2-1
clone size: -
V gene: TRBV18
CDR3 protein: CASSPRTSGGNEQFF
CDR3 DNA: TGTGCCAGCTCACCACGGACTAGCGGGGGCAATGAGCAGTTCTTC

D gene: TRBD1
J gene: TRBJ1-1
clone size: -
V gene: TRBV6-1
CDR3 protein: CASKTGTANTEAFF
CDR3 DNA: TGTGCCAGCAAGACTGGGACAGCGAACACTGAAGCTTTCTTT

D gene: TRBD1
J gene: TRBJ2-1
clone size: -
V gene: TRBV6-6
CDR3 protein: CASTKGTGNYEQFF
CDR3 DNA: TGTGCCAGCACCAAAGGGACAGGGAACTATGAGCAGTTCTTC

D gene: -
J gene: TRBJ1-1
clone size: once
V gene: TRBV18
CDR3 protein: CASSLLRGFTEAFF
CDR3 DNA: TGTGCCAGCTCACTCTTGAGGGGGTTCACTGAAGCTTTCTTT

D gene: -
J gene: TRBJ2-1
clone size: -
V gene: TRBV6-6
CDR3 protein: CASSGQPRGDEQFF
CDR3 DNA: TGTGCCAGCAGTGGACAGCCGAGGGGGGATGAGCAGTTCTTC

D gene: TRBD2
J gene: TRBJ2-4
clone size: few
V gene: TRBV15
CDR3 protein: CATSRVGGRAKNIQYF
CDR3 DNA: TGTGCCACCAGCAGAGTTGGCGGGAGAGCCAAAAACATTCAGTACTTC

D gene: -
J gene: TRBJ1-4
clone size: -
V gene: TRBV2
CDR3 protein: CAVRFYYPGEKLFF
CDR3 DNA: TGTGCCGTCAGATTTTATTACCCCGGGGAAAAACTGTTTTTT

D gene: -
J gene: TRBJ2-1
clone size: -
V gene: TRBV15
CDR3 protein: CATSRVGQGYNEQFF
CDR3 DNA: TGTGCCACCAGCAGAGTAGGGCAGGGGTACAATGAGCAGTTCTTC

D gene: -
J gene: TRBJ1-3
clone size: -
V gene: TRBV18
CDR3 protein: CASSLSGSGNTIYF
CDR3 DNA: TGTGCCAGCTCACTCTCCGGCTCTGGAAACACCATATATTTT

D gene: TRBD1
J gene: TRBJ1-2
clone size: -
V gene: TRBV5-1
CDR3 protein: CASSLGQGSVSTF
CDR3 DNA: TGCGCCAGCAGCTTGGGACAGGGGTCCGTCTCCACCTTC

D gene: -
J gene: TRBJ1-2
clone size: -
V gene: TRBV10-3
CDR3 protein: CAISESTGSTGYTF
CDR3 DNA: TGTGCCATCAGTGAGTCTACAGGGAGTACTGGCTACACCTTC

D gene: -
J gene: TRBJ2-7
clone size: -
V gene: TRBV6-1
CDR3 protein: CASLSGSKQYF
CDR3 DNA: TGTGCCAGCCTGAGTGGGTCGAAGCAGTACTTC

D gene: -
J gene: TRBJ2-6
clone size: -
V gene: TRBV5-6
CDR3 protein: CASSLVESVYGANVLTF
CDR3 DNA: TGTGCCAGCAGCTTGGTTGAGTCAGTCTATGGGGCCAACGTCCTGACTTTC

D gene: -
J gene: TRBJ1-2
clone size: few
V gene: TRBV19
CDR3 protein: CASSIMGNYGYTF
CDR3 DNA: TGTGCCAGTAGTATCATGGGGAACTATGGCTACACCTTC

D gene: -
J gene: TRBJ2-5
clone size: -
V gene: TRBV5-1
CDR3 protein: CASSLSETQYF
CDR3 DNA: TGCGCCAGCAGCTTATCTGAGACCCAGTACTTC

D gene: -
J gene: TRBJ2-5
clone size: -
V gene: TRBV7-2
CDR3 protein: CASSLGPIRETQYF
CDR3 DNA: TGTGCCAGCAGCTTAGGACCGATCCGAGAGACCCAGTACTTC

D gene: -
J gene: TRBJ2-2
clone size: -
V gene: TRBV11-3
CDR3 protein: CASSLRGTEGGELFF
CDR3 DNA: TGTGCCAGCAGCCTACGGGGGACAGAGGGCGGGGAGCTGTTTTTT

D gene: TRBD1
J gene: TRBJ1-2
clone size: -
V gene: TRBV6-1
CDR3 protein: CASSIQRQGGYTF
CDR3 DNA: TGTGCCAGCAGTATACAGCGACAGGGGGGCTACACCTTC

D gene: -
J gene: TRBJ2-3
clone size: -
V gene: TRBV19
CDR3 protein: CASSTLARTDTQYF
CDR3 DNA: TGTGCCAGTAGTACCCTAGCGCGAACAGATACGCAGTATTTT

D gene: -
J gene: TRBJ2-7
clone size: -
V gene: TRBV11-3
CDR3 protein: CASAWEQYF
CDR3 DNA: TGTGCCAGCGCTTGGGAGCAGTACTTC

D gene: -
J gene: TRBJ1-6
clone size: few
V gene: TRBV19
CDR3 protein: CASNTVEWRNSPLHF
CDR3 DNA: TGTGCCAGTAACACGGTCGAGTGGAGGAATTCACCCCTCCACTTT

D gene: TRBD1
J gene: TRBJ1-4
clone size: once
V gene: TRBV19
CDR3 protein: CASSTQGAREKLFF
CDR3 DNA: TGTGCCAGTAGTACTCAGGGGGCGCGGGAAAAACTGTTTTTT

D gene: -
J gene: TRBJ1-1
clone size: once
V gene: TRBV18
CDR3 protein: CASSLDTEAFF
CDR3 DNA: TGTGCCAGCTCACTGGACACTGAAGCTTTCTTT

D gene: -
J gene: TRBJ2-1
clone size: -
V gene: TRBV10-1
CDR3 protein: CASSEGGPERYEQFF
CDR3 DNA: TGCGCCAGCAGTGAGGGGGGCCCGGAACGCTATGAGCAGTTCTTC

D gene: TRBD1
J gene: TRBJ1-6
clone size: -
V gene: TRBV6-1
CDR3 protein: CASSSGTGYNSPLHF
CDR3 DNA: TGTGCCAGCAGTAGCGGGACAGGCTATAATTCACCCCTCCACTTT